The sample holds many counts of the clone carrying this T cell receptor beta chain. The target antigen is unknown. The data were obtained in a study of identical twins. Findings and caveats of the study: Whereas memory repertoires showed no such difference, abundant cord blood beta clonotypes carried fewer insertions.

CDR1 and CDR2 (germline): DFQATT, SNEGSKA (reference sequence). CDR3 length equals 15 residues. With V trimmed by 1 base and J by 2 bases, 7 bases remained unmatched. TCRdb reprocessed the 5' RACE reads with MiXCR, giving one entry per CDR3 protein. The profile shows more than 400,000 distinct CDR3 sequences, over 12% of them singletons. Healthy Caucasians alone served as donors. This same sample was also taken into another study, of yellow fever vaccine responses in identical twins. That source adds: Twins reportedly mounted vaccine T cell responses that seemed partly convergent, partly personalized.

The chain uses TRBV20-1 and TRBJ2-7; 8 bases fit TRBD1. This TCR came from a woman aged 18-29 years in good health. Specimen: CD4+ T cells sorted from blood. This CDR3 is CSARVAGQGAYEQYF. The DNA of the CDR3 is TGCAGTGCTAGAGTTGCAGGACAGGGAGCCTACGAGCAGTACTTC.